This T cell receptor beta chain derives from a study of CD8+ T cells in alopecia areata. This clone occurred a few times. cDNA serving as the sequencing template came from extracted, reverse transcribed RNA. Profiled with immunoSEQ multiplex PCR; TCRdb holds only in-frame clones, not every one. The sample lists fewer than 250,000 clones, about two fifths seen once, with about 0.48% in the top ten. As for treatment: oral pan-JAK inhibitor, 5-10 mg twice daily. V shed 6 bases and J shed 0 bases, with 12 bases lying between them. Germline V CDR1 and CDR2: MNHEY, SVGAGI. This CDR3 is built from 14 residues.

This receptor was taken from a human donor with alopecia areata. The chain links TRBV6-5 to TRBJ2-7; D is unclear. The input for sequencing was CD4+ T cells sorted from blood, taken around week 30, from a patient treated with tofacitinib. CDR3 DNA: TGTGCCAGCAGCCGAGACACAACCTCCTACGAGCAGTACTTC. Its translation is CASSRDTTSYEQYF.